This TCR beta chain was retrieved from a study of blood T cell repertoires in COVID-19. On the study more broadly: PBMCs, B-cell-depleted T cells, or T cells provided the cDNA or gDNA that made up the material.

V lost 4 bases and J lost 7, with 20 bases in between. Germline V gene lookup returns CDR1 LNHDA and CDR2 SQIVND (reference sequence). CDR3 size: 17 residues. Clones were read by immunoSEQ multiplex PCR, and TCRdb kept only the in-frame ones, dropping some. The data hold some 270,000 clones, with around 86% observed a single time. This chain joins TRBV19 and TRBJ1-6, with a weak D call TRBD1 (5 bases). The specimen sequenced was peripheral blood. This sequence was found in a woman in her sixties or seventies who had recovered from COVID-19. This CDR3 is CASSKPQESVWNSPLHF. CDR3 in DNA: TGTGCCAGTAGTAAGCCACAGGAAAGCGTTTGGAATTCACCCCTCCACTTT.